The clone carrying this T cell receptor beta chain was observed a handful of times. Its target is unknown. The sort gate was single viable CD3+CD4+CD8-CD45RO+ cells for memory CD4+ T cells. CD4+ T cells were isolated by positive magnetic selection. This CDR3 contains 15 residues. The germline gives CDR1 SGHTA, CDR2 FQGTGA. The V end lost 1 base, the J end lost 4 bases, and 11 bases lay between the germline ends. These data belong to a study of memory CD4+ T cells and cytomegalovirus serostatus. The wider study: This sample comes from healthy Belgian adults, 8 to 10 CMV seropositive, under 25 seronegative.

Per the authors' pipeline: After removing out-of-frame reads, around 2,000,000 distinct TCRbeta sequences remained. Method: immunoSEQ multiplex PCR; TCRdb's copy keeps in-frame clones and lacks some. V and J calls and clone size come straight from that table; D and trimming were deduced from the DNA. The repertoire includes some 58,000 clones, approximately 71% of them detected once, and approximately 0.81% sits in the top ten. Study results and caveats: Of 150 to 200 reported CMV TCRbeta sequences, under 80 were found in memory CD4+ repertoires.

The chain combines TRBV7-3 with TRBJ2-1, with TRBD2 as a possible D gene (5 bases). The sequence was obtained from an adult in good health and CMV-seronegative. The sequenced sample consisted of memory CD4+ T cells from blood. The CDR3 protein is CASSLKSGDYNEQFF. The CDR3 nucleotides are TGTGCCAGCAGCTTAAAGTCCGGGGATTACAATGAGCAGTTCTTC. Drawing the rest from reference TRBV7-3 and TRBJ2-1, the complete variable domain is GAGVSQTPSNKVTEKGKYVELRCDPISGHTALYWYRQSLGQGPEFLIYFQGTGAADDSGLPNDRFFAVRPEGSVSTLKIQRTERGDSAVYLCASSLKSGDYNEQFFGPGTRLTVL.